These 25 T cell receptor beta chains were all obtained from the same sample, sequenced in a study of T cells after yellow fever vaccination. Each CDR3 protein is one row after TCRdb ran MiXCR on the 5' RACE reads. The repertoire includes 360,000 or so distinct CDR3 sequences, approximately 10% of them detected once, and 18% sits in the top ten. The sample consisted of PBMCs, taken on the day of the first yellow fever vaccination. The receptors shown here come from a man aged 18-30 years who received the YFV17D yellow fever vaccine.

V and J are TRBV7-9 and TRBJ2-3; D unclear. CDR1 and CDR2 from the germline V gene are SEHNR and FQNEAQ (reference sequence). Trimming took 3 bases from V and 3 from J, leaving 13 bases between them. This CDR3 spans 15 amino acids. The DNA for the CDR3 is TGTGCCAGCAGCTTGAGTTTGGGGTTTACAGATACGCAGTATTTT. It codes for CASSLSLGFTDTQYF.

The V and J genes are TRBV10-3 and TRBJ1-5; D not resolved. There are 14 residues in the CDR3. V lost 2 bases to trimming and J lost 5 bases, with 10 bases between them. Germline CDR1 is ENHRY and CDR2 is SYGVKD. This chain's CDR3 is CAISERIVDQPQHF. DNA of the CDR3: TGTGCCATCAGTGAGAGGATAGTGGATCAGCCCCAGCATTTT.

This clonotype has just a few counts. V usage is TRBV27 and J usage is TRBJ2-1; D gene uncertain. The CDR3 extends over 15 amino acids. V lost 0 bases and J 0 bases, leaving 6 bases between the germline ends. From germline, CDR1 is MNHEY and CDR2 SMNVEV (reference sequence). The CDR3 protein is CASSLSASSYNEQFF. The CDR3 region has the DNA TGTGCCAGCAGTTTATCGGCGAGCTCCTACAATGAGCAGTTCTTC.

The sample holds a few counts of this clonotype. The chain carries TRBV5-1 and TRBJ2-3, with D unresolved. Germline V gene sequence: CDR1 SGHRS, CDR2 YFSETQ. The CDR3 loop spans 15 amino acids. V lost 4 bases to trimming and J lost 4 bases, with 16 bases between them. CDR3 DNA: TGCGCCAGCAGCCCGAGACTCCTAGGCGCAGATACGCAGTATTTT. The encoded protein is CASSPRLLGADTQYF.

This clonotype has a handful of counts. The rearrangement uses TRBV6-2 or TRBV6-3 and TRBJ2-5, with D perhaps matching TRBD1 or TRBD2 (6 bases each). The length of the CDR3 is 15 residues. Trimming cost V 6 bases and J 5 bases, with 19 bases left between them. Germline CDR1 and CDR2: MNHEY and SVGEGT. For the CDR3, the DNA is TGTGCCAGCAGACGGGAACTACTAGGGGGGGAGACCCAGTACTTC. Protein: CASRRELLGGETQYF.

The V call is TRBV7-2, the J call TRBJ1-4; tentative D call: TRBD1 (5 bases). Germline values: CDR1 SGHTA, CDR2 FQGNSA. The CDR3 runs 16 residues. Trimming took off 0 bases at V and 7 bases at J, with 15 bases between the two ends. The CDR3 loop reads CASSLASGAQGEKLFF. The CDR3 DNA reads TGTGCCAGCAGCTTAGCGTCGGGAGCCCAGGGTGAAAAACTGTTTTTT.

This clonotype was seen ten or more times. The chain employs TRBV5-1 and TRBJ2-3; possible D gene TRBD1, 6 bases. CDR3 length equals 13 residues. The V end lost 1 base, the J end lost 4 bases, and 7 bases lay between the germline ends. From germline, CDR1 is SGHRS and CDR2 YFSETQ. CDR3 region: CASSLQGSDTQYF. CDR3 coding DNA: TGCGCCAGCAGCTTGCAGGGGTCAGATACGCAGTATTTT.

This clonotype was detected ten times or more. DNA of the CDR3: TGTGCCAGCAGCTTCGAACTAGCGGGGGACCACAATGAGCAGTTCTTC. Protein product: CASSFELAGDHNEQFF. V is TRBV7-6 and J is TRBJ2-1; 11 nucleotides line up with TRBD2. The V segment lost 3 bases and the J segment 5 bases; nucleotides outside the gene matches: 6. This CDR3 region has 16 residues. From germline, CDR1 is SGHVS and CDR2 FNYEAQ.

The CDR3 is CASSHTVGSQETQYF. The CDR3 DNA reads as TGTGCCAGCAGCCATACAGTAGGGTCCCAAGAGACCCAGTACTTC. The chain has TRBV7-6 and TRBJ2-5, with unresolved D. There are 15 residues in the CDR3. Between the trimmed V and J ends, which lost 5 bases and 1 base, there was a span of 14 bases. The germline CDR1 and CDR2 sequences are SGHVS and FNYEAQ. The complete variable domain, with remaining parts taken from reference TRBV7-6 and TRBJ2-5, reads GAGVSQSPRYKVTKRGQDVALRCDPISGHVSLYWYRQALGQGPEFLTYFNYEAQQDKSGLPNDRFSAERPEGSISTLTIQRTEQRDSAMYRCASSHTVGSQETQYFGPGTRLLVL.

This rearrangement joins TRBV5-4 to TRBJ2-2; no clear D gene. CDR1 SGHNT and CDR2 YYREEE come from the germline V gene (reference sequence). The CDR3 has 12 residues. Trimming cost V 6 bases and J 5 bases, with 8 bases left between them. The CDR3 region has the DNA TGTGCCAGCACAGCTCAAACCGGGGAGCTGTTTTTT. This codes for CASTAQTGELFF. The full variable domain, its missing parts supplied by reference TRBV5-4 and TRBJ2-2, is ETGVTQSPTHLIKTRGQQVTLRCSSQSGHNTVSWYQQALGQGPQFIFQYYREEENGRGNFPPRFSGLQFPNYSSELNVNALELDDSALYLCASTAQTGELFFGEGSRLTVL.

There are a few counts of this clonotype. This sequence joins TRBV3-1 and TRBJ2-1; 7 bases fit TRBD1. Losses at the gene ends were 5 bases for V and 6 bases for J; bases not matched to a gene: 10. This CDR3 spans 15 amino acids. The germline gives CDR1 LGHDT, CDR2 YNNKEL (reference sequence). The CDR3 DNA reads TGTGCCAGCAGCGCGGCGGACAGGATAGGCAATGAGCAGTTCTTC. Translation: CASSAADRIGNEQFF.

This clonotype appeared a few times. The gene calls are TRBV5-1 and TRBJ1-2, with a possible D match to TRBD1 (6 bases). Trimming took off 7 bases at V and 0 bases at J, with 16 bases between the two ends. Per germline, CDR1 SGHRS and CDR2 YFSETQ. The CDR3 spans 15 residues. The CDR3 loop reads CASLPGPGANYGYTF. The CDR3 coding sequence is TGCGCCAGCCTCCCAGGGCCAGGGGCTAACTATGGCTACACCTTC.

The sample holds a few counts of this clonotype. The V call is TRBV19, the J call TRBJ2-1; perhaps D is TRBD1 or TRBD2 (5 bases each). In germline, CDR1 is LNHDA, CDR2 SQIVND (reference sequence). The ends were cut back, 6 bases at V and 4 bases at J, with 22 bases in the middle. The CDR3 totals 17 residues. The CDR3 sequence: CASSYLMGVKEYNEQFF. The CDR3 DNA is TGTGCCAGTAGCTATCTGATGGGGGTTAAAGAGTACAATGAGCAGTTCTTC.

This clonotype was observed many times. The chain uses TRBV6-1 and TRBJ1-1; TRBD1 might be the D (5 bases). The CDR3 is 14 residues long. Germline CDR1 and CDR2: MNHNS and SASEGT. The germline V and J ends were trimmed by 3 bases and 3 bases, with 11 bases remaining between them. CDR3 protein: CASSDRGGDTEAFF. The CDR3 nucleotides read TGTGCCAGCAGTGACCGGGGGGGGGACACTGAAGCTTTCTTT.

The chain recombines TRBV10-3 with TRBJ2-7, with TRBD2 as a possible D gene (5 bases). Deletions cut 8 bases from V and 0 bases from J, with 14 bases between. The length of the CDR3 is 14 residues. CDR1 ENHRY and CDR2 SYGVKD come from the germline V gene. The CDR3 protein is CAIQEVALSYEQYF. The CDR3 DNA reads TGTGCCATCCAGGAGGTAGCCCTCTCCTACGAGCAGTACTTC.

This clonotype was seen only a few times. The rearrangement joins TRBV9 to TRBJ1-2; tentatively, D is TRBD1 (6 bases). Trimming took 0 bases from V and 5 from J, leaving 17 bases between them. This CDR3 has 16 residues. From germline, CDR1 is SGDLS and CDR2 YYNGEE. CDR3 in amino acids: CASSVGGTRREYGYTF. In DNA form, the CDR3 reads TGTGCCAGCAGCGTAGGTGGGACACGGCGGGAATATGGCTACACCTTC. Based on the CDR3 plus reference TRBV9 and TRBJ1-2, the full variable domain is DSGVTQTPKHLITATGQRVTLRCSPRSGDLSVYWYQQSLDQGLQFLIQYYNGEERAKGNILERFSAQQFPDLHSELNLSSLELGDSALYFCASSVGGTRREYGYTFGSGTRLTVV.

V usage is TRBV7-9 and J usage is TRBJ2-3; D not resolved. The CDR3 extends over 14 amino acids. Per the germline V gene, CDR1 is SEHNR and CDR2 is FQNEAQ (reference sequence). V lost 1 base and J lost 2, with 7 bases in between. CDR3 loop: CASSLERYTDTQYF. CDR3 DNA sequence: TGTGCCAGCAGCTTAGAGAGGTACACAGATACGCAGTATTTT.

The CDR3 protein is CATGQGSHGQPQHF. CDR3 sequence (DNA): TGTGCCACCGGTCAGGGATCCCACGGACAGCCCCAGCATTTT. The chain has TRBV7-2 and TRBJ1-5; the D gene is possibly TRBD1 (5 bases). CDR3 length equals 14 residues. V gave up 10 bases and J gave up 7 bases, with 20 bases separating them. Germline lookup yields CDR1 SGHTA and CDR2 FQGNSA. Filled out from reference TRBV7-2 and TRBJ1-5, the complete variable domain reads GAGVSQSPSNKVTEKGKDVELRCDPISGHTALYWYRQSLGQGLEFLIYFQGNSAPDKSGLPSDRFSAERTGGSVSTLTIQRTQQEDSAVYLCATGQGSHGQPQHFGDGTRLSIL.

The V gene is TRBV5-4, the J gene TRBJ2-2, with 8 bases identical to TRBD2. CDR3 length equals 15 residues. The germline V gene encodes CDR1 SGHNT and CDR2 YYREEE (reference sequence). Trimming at V came to 2 bases and at J to 7 bases, leaving 7 bases not matched to a gene. CDR3 in amino acids: CASSFFGGGLGELFF. CDR3 sequence (DNA): TGTGCCAGCAGCTTCTTCGGGGGGGGCCTCGGGGAGCTGTTTTTT.

The CDR3 protein is CASSVGTSYEQYF. The CDR3 DNA reads TGTGCCAGCAGCGTCGGGACTAGCTACGAGCAGTACTTC. The chain recombines TRBV11-2 with TRBJ2-7; 8 bases are a match to TRBD2. The CDR3 length is 13 residues. With V trimmed by 5 bases and J by 3 bases, 3 bases remained unmatched. Per germline, CDR1 SGHAT and CDR2 FQNNGV.

This clonotype was seen more than once but under ten times. The chain uses TRBV12-3 or TRBV12-4 and TRBJ2-7; D could derive from TRBD1 or TRBD2 (5 bases each). With 4 bases removed from V and 3 bases from J, the gap between germline ends came to 16 bases. The CDR3 is 15 amino acids. CDR3 in amino acids: CASSWGDRFSYEQYF. For the CDR3, the DNA is TGTGCCAGCAGTTGGGGAGACAGATTTAGCTACGAGCAGTACTTC.

The sample holds many counts of this clonotype. This chain uses TRBV7-8 with TRBJ2-5; possible D gene TRBD1, 5 bases. This CDR3 is built from 15 residues. Trimming pared 0 bases from V and 7 bases from J, leaving 15 bases between. Germline V gives CDR1 SGHVS, CDR2 FQNEAQ. CDR3: CASSLAARDAGTQYF. DNA of the CDR3: TGTGCCAGCAGCTTAGCTGCCAGGGATGCCGGGACCCAGTACTTC.

The chain uses TRBV20-1 and TRBJ1-5; 7 bases are shared with TRBD1. Germline trimming cut 3 bases from V and 1 base from J; bases unmatched to any gene: 6. CDR1 and CDR2 from the germline V gene are DFQATT and SNEGSKA (reference sequence). The CDR3 length is 15 residues. CDR3 residues: CSASVDRDSNQPQHF. The DNA for the CDR3 is TGCAGTGCTAGCGTCGACAGGGACAGCAATCAGCCCCAGCATTTT.

This clonotype was found many times. The chain couples TRBV5-5 to TRBJ2-7, with a possible D match to TRBD2 (7 bases). Germline V CDR1 and CDR2: SGHKS, YYEKEE (reference sequence). V shed 2 bases and J shed 2 bases, with 11 bases lying between them. The length of the CDR3 is 14 residues. Here the CDR3 DNA reads TGTGCCAGCAGCTTAGGCGGGGGCCCCTACGAGCAGTACGTC. Its translation: CASSLGGGPYEQYV.

The genes are TRBV19 and TRBJ1-5; TRBD1 matches 7 bases. J gave up 11 bases and V 7 bases, and 11 bases lay outside the gene matches. The germline gives CDR1 LNHDA, CDR2 SQIVND (reference sequence). This CDR3 has 13 amino acids. The CDR3 reads CASIPPGGLAQHF. CDR3 DNA sequence: TGTGCCAGTATCCCCCCAGGGGGTCTGGCCCAGCATTTT.